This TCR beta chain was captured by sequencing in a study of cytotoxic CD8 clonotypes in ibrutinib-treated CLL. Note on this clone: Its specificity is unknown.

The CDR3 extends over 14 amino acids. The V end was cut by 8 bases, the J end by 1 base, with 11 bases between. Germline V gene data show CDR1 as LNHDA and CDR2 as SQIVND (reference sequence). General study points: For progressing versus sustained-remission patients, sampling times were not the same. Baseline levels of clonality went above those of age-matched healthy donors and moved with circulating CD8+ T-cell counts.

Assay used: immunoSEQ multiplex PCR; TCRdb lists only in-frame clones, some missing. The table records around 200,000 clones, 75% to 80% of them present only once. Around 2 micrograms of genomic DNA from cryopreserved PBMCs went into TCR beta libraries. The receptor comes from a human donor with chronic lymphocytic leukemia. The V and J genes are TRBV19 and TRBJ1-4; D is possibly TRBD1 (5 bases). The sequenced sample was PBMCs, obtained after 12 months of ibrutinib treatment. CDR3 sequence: CASRAGRTNEKLFF. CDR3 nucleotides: TGTGCCAGTCGGGCGGGGCGAACTAATGAAAAACTGTTTTTT. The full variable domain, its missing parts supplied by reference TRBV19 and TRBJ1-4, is DGGITQSPKYLFRKEGQNVTLSCEQNLNHDAMYWYRQDPGQGLRLIYYSQIVNDFQKGDIAEGYSVSREKKESFPLTVTSAQKNPTAFYLCASRAGRTNEKLFFGSGTQLSVL.